The rows below give T cell receptor beta chains drawn from one sample of a study of T cells after yellow fever vaccination. TCRdb used MiXCR to reprocess the 5' RACE reads, holding one entry per CDR3 protein. The data contain about 74,000 distinct CDR3 sequences, around 7% of them singletons. The material sequenced was CD8+ T cells sorted from PBMCs, taken about 5 days after the first yellow fever vaccination. The receptors shown here come from a man aged 18 to 30 who received the YFV17D yellow fever vaccine. The CDR3 runs from the conserved cysteine through the conserved F or W. Each record gives: V gene, D gene, J gene, clone size, CDR3 DNA, CDR3 protein. A D gene is named only where the DNA matches it firmly. Only part of the rows carry a size: once, few, many, or a class if the clone is expanded.

TRBV5-1	.	TRBJ1-1	.	TGCGCCAGCAGAGAGATGGGGAAGACTGAAGCTTTCTTT	CASREMGKTEAFF
TRBV5-1	.	TRBJ2-1	many	TGCGCCAGCAGACGGGTGGTGGATGAGCAGTTCTTC	CASRRVVDEQFF
TRBV27	.	TRBJ2-3	.	TGTGCCAGCAGTTTATGGGGCGGGGGACAGACCACAGATACGCAGTATTTT	CASSLWGGGQTTDTQYF
TRBV11-2	TRBD2	TRBJ2-3	.	TGTGCCAGCAGGCACGGACGGACTAGCGGAAACACAGATACGCAGTATTTT	CASRHGRTSGNTDTQYF
TRBV6-1	TRBD2	TRBJ2-1	many	TGTGCCAGCAGTGTCCTTGGTAGCGGGGTTATGAATGAGCAGTTCTTC	CASSVLGSGVMNEQFF
TRBV7-9	.	TRBJ2-4	.	TGTGCCAGCAGCTTCGAACCTTTGGGGGCCAAAAACATTCAGTACTTC	CASSFEPLGAKNIQYF
TRBV12-3/TRBV12-4	TRBD2	TRBJ2-1	few	TGTGCCAGCGAGACTAGCACAAGCTACAATGAGCAGTTCTTC	CASETSTSYNEQFF
TRBV19	TRBD2	TRBJ2-3	.	TGTGCCAGTGGAGGACTAGCCGGGGCAGATACGCAGTATTTT	CASGGLAGADTQYF
TRBV6-5	TRBD2	TRBJ2-1	.	TGTGCCAGCAGTTACTCGGGACTAGCGGCCAACAATGAGCAGTTCTTC	CASSYSGLAANNEQFF
TRBV12-3/TRBV12-4	TRBD1	TRBJ2-2	many	TGTGCCACTACGACAGGGTTCGGGGAGCTGTTTTTT	CATTTGFGELFF
TRBV6-6	.	TRBJ2-1	.	TGTGCCAGCAGACCCCCCCCCTACAATGAGCAGTTCTTC	CASRPPPYNEQFF
TRBV4-1	.	TRBJ2-1	few	TGCGCCAGCAGCCAAGATATGGAGCGTACCATCTACAATGAGCAGTTCTTC	CASSQDMERTIYNEQFF
TRBV4-1	.	TRBJ1-1	many	TGCGCCAGCAGCCAAGATGGGGCTATTGAAGCTTTCTTT	CASSQDGAIEAFF
TRBV5-1	.	TRBJ1-1	many	TGCGCCAGCAGCTTAACCCAGAACACTGAAGCTTTCTTT	CASSLTQNTEAFF
TRBV20-1	.	TRBJ2-3	many	TGCAGTGCTAGAAGGGGGAGGGAGCGTCCAGATACGCAGTATTTT	CSARRGRERPDTQYF